The sequence of this T cell receptor (beta chain) was determined in a study of shared clonotypes between healthy human individuals. About the research overall: In total, the donors were a couple of women and a few men aged 18 to 49. Each donor's CD4 naive and CD4 memory cells filled three plates apiece, CD8 naive two, and CD8 memory one. Whole-study results and caveats: Naive subsets generally had larger estimated richness than memory subsets.

Concerning this clone: Its specificity is unknown.

Assay used: immunoSEQ multiplex PCR; TCRdb lists only in-frame clones, some missing. The sample holds more than 2 million clones, roughly 94% seen once. It was into CD45RA+ naive and CD45RA-negative memory subsets that the CD4+ cells were split. This CDR3 is 13 amino acids long. V trimming: 4 bases; J trimming: 10 bases; junction bases outside the gene matches: 4. Germline V gene lookup returns CDR1 ENHRY and CDR2 SYGVKD. The chain couples TRBV10-3 to TRBJ2-1, with TRBD2 identical over 10 bases. The source material was naive CD4+ T cells sorted from blood. Subset of the sample: CD45RA+ positively selected. The clonotype originates from a young man in good health. CDR3 sequence reads: CAISASGSEEQFF. The CDR3 nucleotides read TGTGCCATCAGTGCTAGCGGGAGCGAAGAGCAGTTCTTC.